This passage covers 31 T cell receptor beta chains from one sample sequenced in a study of a mutant IDH1 vaccine in newly diagnosed glioma. Time point indicated: week 47, end of study. Topical imiquimod accompanied each vaccine dose, which consisted of 300 ug of mutant IDH1 20-mer peptide. Their specific antigens are unknown. TCRdb's copy holds only in-frame clones and misses some; the assay was immunoSEQ multiplex PCR. The sample records roughly 50,000 clones, approximately 76% being singletons. The material sequenced was PBMCs, taken from a glioma patient whose treatment included an IDH1 peptide vaccine. Source of these receptors: a woman aged 35 to 49 with glioma. Some clones in this sample may be carry-over from other donors' samples.

The chain joins TRBV29-1 to TRBJ2-3; possibly TRBD2 for D (6 bases). Germline CDR1 SQVTM, CDR2 ANQGSEA. The CDR3 loop spans 16 amino acids. Trimming pared 1 base from V and 3 bases from J, leaving 17 bases between. CDR3 residues: CSVEAYSFRGTDTQYF. The CDR3 region has the DNA TGCAGCGTTGAAGCTTACTCCTTTCGGGGGACAGATACGCAGTATTTT.

The chain links TRBV7-9 to TRBJ2-7; 11 nucleotides align to TRBD1. V shed 1 base, J shed 6 bases, and the junction held 5 bases outside the gene matches. Germline CDR1 is SEHNR and CDR2 is FQNEAQ (reference sequence). CDR3 length: 15 residues. CDR3 sequence reads: CASSLGSGTGGEQYF. The CDR3 bases are TGTGCCAGCAGCTTAGGAAGTGGGACAGGGGGCGAGCAGTACTTC. Combining the CDR3 with reference TRBV7-9 and TRBJ2-7 gives the whole variable domain DTGVSQNPRHKITKRGQNVTFRCDPISEHNRLYWYRQTLGQGPEFLTYFQNEAQLEKSRLLSDRFSAERPKGSFSTLEIQRTEQGDSAMYLCASSLGSGTGGEQYFGPGTRLTVT.

J is TRBJ2-1 and V is TRBV2; TRBD1 matches 7 bases. CDR1 and CDR2 (germline): SNHLY, FYNNEI. The CDR3 extends over 13 amino acids. V lost 7 bases, J lost 7 bases, and 7 bases stayed unmatched. CDR3 nucleotide sequence: TGTGCCAGCACTTACACAGGGGAGAATGAGCAGTTCTTC. Protein product: CASTYTGENEQFF. Complete variable domain (other parts from reference TRBV2 and TRBJ2-1): EPEVTQTPSHQVTQMGQEVILRCVPISNHLYFYWYRQILGQKVEFLVSFYNNEISEKSEIFDDQFSVERPDGSNFTLKIRSTKLEDSAMYFCASTYTGENEQFFGPGTRLTVL.

J is TRBJ1-4 and V is TRBV2; 8 bases are shared with TRBD1. This CDR3 is built from 16 residues. Germline CDR1 reads SNHLY; CDR2 reads FYNNEI. V lost 5 bases, J lost 3 bases, and 8 bases stayed unmatched. This CDR3 reads CASSPDREGANEKLFF. For the CDR3, the DNA is TGTGCCAGCAGTCCGGACAGGGAAGGTGCTAATGAAAAACTGTTTTTT.

The chain uses TRBV29-1 and TRBJ1-2; tentative D call: TRBD1 (5 bases). CDR3 size: 12 residues. Germline V gene sequence: CDR1 SQVTM, CDR2 ANQGSEA. V lost 4 bases and J 4 bases, leaving 10 bases between the germline ends. Written as DNA, the CDR3 is TGCAGCGTTGTAGAGACAGTCTATGGCTACACCTTC. This sequence encodes CSVVETVYGYTF.

This clone was recorded only once. This sequence joins TRBV2 and TRBJ1-1; D might be TRBD1 (5 bases). Germline-derived CDR1 and CDR2 are SNHLY and FYNNEI. V was shortened by 8 bases and J by 6 bases, with 19 bases between the two germline ends. This CDR3 has 14 amino acids. Here the CDR3 reads CASDLSGARAEAFF. The CDR3 DNA sequence: TGTGCCAGCGATTTAAGCGGGGCGAGGGCTGAAGCTTTCTTT.

This rearrangement joins TRBV7-9 to TRBJ1-1; D ambiguous. The CDR3 runs 12 residues. Germline V lookup: CDR1 SEHNR, CDR2 FQNEAQ (reference sequence). Trimming took off 8 bases at V and 10 bases at J, with 17 bases between the two ends. The CDR3 region has the DNA TGTGCCAGCGGGCCCGACGGGGAGGGAGCTTTCTTT. As protein: CASGPDGEGAFF.

This clone was counted between two and nine times. The chain couples TRBV6-5 to TRBJ1-1; 7 nucleotides align to TRBD1. Germline loops: CDR1 MNHEY, CDR2 SVGAGI. V lost 6 bases and J lost 2; bases outside the gene matches: 6. The CDR3 runs to 14 residues. CDR3 nucleotide sequence: TGTGCCAGCAGCGGTCGACAGGGTAACACTGAAGCTTTCTTT. Its protein is CASSGRQGNTEAFF.

The chain is built from TRBV4-1 and TRBJ2-7; perhaps TRBD1 as D (5 bases). The V gene lost 1 base and the J gene lost 5 bases, with 9 bases spanning the gap. The CDR3 totals 13 residues. The germline V gene encodes CDR1 MGHRA and CDR2 YSYEKL. The CDR3 bases are TGCGCCAGCAGCCAAGCCAGGGCCAACGAGCAGTACTTC. Protein sequence: CASSQARANEQYF.

V is TRBV18 and J is TRBJ2-7; D ambiguous. The germline V gene has CDR1 KGHSH and CDR2 LQKENI. The CDR3 length is 14 residues. Trimming left V 3 bases short and J 1 base short, with 10 bases between. The CDR3 DNA follows: TGTGCCAGCTCACCGGGCCTGTTGTCCTACGAGCAGTACTTC. This codes for CASSPGLLSYEQYF.

This clone turned up a few times. Additional DNA sequences in this sample encode the identical CDR3. The V gene is TRBV16, the J gene TRBJ1-2; TRBD1 is a possible D gene (5 bases). Germline V gene lookup returns CDR1 KGHSY and CDR2 FQNENV. V was shortened by 0 bases and J by 11 bases, with 10 bases between the two germline ends. The CDR3 length is 12 residues. CDR3 DNA sequence: TGTGCCAGCAGCCAATCACGGGCAGGGTACACCTTC. Amino acids: CASSQSRAGYTF.

CDR3 amino acids: CAIALFASGGNEQFF. The CDR3 DNA is TGTGCCATCGCCCTATTCGCTAGCGGGGGTAATGAGCAGTTCTTC. The V and J genes are TRBV10-3 and TRBJ2-1; 10 bases agree with TRBD2. The germline V gene encodes CDR1 ENHRY and CDR2 SYGVKD. V was clipped by 8 bases and J by 7 bases; unmatched bases: 11. The length of the CDR3 is 15 residues.

The chain recombines TRBV7-2 with TRBJ1-1, with a tentative D call TRBD1 (5 bases). Deletions cut 5 bases from V and 0 bases from J, with 7 bases between. Germline V gene data show CDR1 as SGHTA and CDR2 as FQGNSA. The CDR3 contains 13 residues. CDR3 residues: CASSRQMNTEAFF. The CDR3, as DNA: TGTGCCAGCAGCAGACAGATGAACACTGAAGCTTTCTTT.

The chain recombines TRBV5-1 with TRBJ2-2; D is tentatively TRBD1 or TRBD2 (5 bases each). V lost 4 bases and J lost 6, with 13 bases in between. Germline V lookup: CDR1 SGHRS, CDR2 YFSETQ. This CDR3 is built from 14 residues. DNA of the CDR3: TGCGCCAGCAGCCGTATTGGGGGACCCGGGGAGCTGTTTTTT. Translating it yields CASSRIGGPGELFF.

J is TRBJ2-4 and V is TRBV4-3; D is possibly TRBD2 (5 bases). Trimming pared 0 bases from V and 9 bases from J, leaving 18 bases between. CDR1 is LGHNA, CDR2 YSLEER, per germline. The CDR3 is 16 residues long. CDR3 nucleotide sequence: TGCGCCAGCAGCCAAGATCGCCTTCGGACTCTAAGCATTCAGTACTTC. This gives the protein CASSQDRLRTLSIQYF.

V gene TRBV10-3 combines with J gene TRBJ1-2; weak D call: TRBD1 (6 bases). There are 13 residues in the CDR3. The V and J ends lost 6 bases and 6 bases respectively, with 14 bases between them. Germline CDR1 ENHRY, CDR2 SYGVKD. Written as DNA, the CDR3 is TGTGCCATCAGCGCTGGGGGGGGCGATGGCTACACCTTC. It codes for CAISAGGGDGYTF.

CDR3 DNA: TGTGCCAGCAGCCTACAGAGCACCCCGGCGGAGCAGTACTTC. It encodes CASSLQSTPAEQYF. V and J are TRBV7-3 and TRBJ2-7, with D hard to call. The germline V and J ends were trimmed by 5 bases and 7 bases, with 18 bases remaining between them. The CDR3 consists of 14 residues. Germline assignment: CDR1 SGHTA and CDR2 FQGTGA.

This rearrangement joins TRBV6-5 to TRBJ2-3; 8 nucleotides line up with TRBD2. The CDR3 covers 16 residues. CDR1 is MNHEY, CDR2 SVGAGI, per germline. J was trimmed by 3 bases and V by 2 bases; bases with no gene match: 7. The chain's CDR3 is CASSYGRGGQTDTQYF. DNA of the CDR3: TGTGCCAGCAGTTACGGCCGGGGGGGTCAGACAGATACGCAGTATTTT.

V usage is TRBV25-1 and J usage is TRBJ1-1; the D gene is possibly TRBD1 (6 bases). The CDR3 contains 14 residues. Germline V gene sequence: CDR1 MGHDK, CDR2 SYGVNS. Trimming removed 6 bases at V and 6 bases at J, with 17 bases between. CDR3 amino acids: CASSGTTGFPEAFF. The CDR3 region has the DNA TGTGCCAGCAGCGGAACCACAGGGTTCCCTGAAGCTTTCTTT.

This chain links TRBV29-1 with TRBJ1-1; 9 bases are shared with TRBD1. The length of the CDR3 is 13 residues. Germline CDR1 SQVTM, CDR2 ANQGSEA. V trimming: 7 bases; J trimming: 8 bases; junction bases outside the gene matches: 11. The CDR3 coding sequence is TGCAGCGCCGGGACGGGGACAGGGACCGAAGCTTTCTTT. Translated: CSAGTGTGTEAFF.

The chain combines TRBV4-1 with TRBJ2-7; tentatively, D is TRBD1 or TRBD2 (5 bases each). Trimming stripped 3 bases from V and 3 bases from J, with 18 bases between. Looked up from germline, CDR1 is MGHRA and CDR2 is YSYEKL. CDR3 length equals 16 residues. The CDR3 loop reads CASSQGETGPSYEQYF. As DNA, the CDR3 is TGCGCCAGCAGCCAGGGGGAAACCGGGCCCAGCTACGAGCAGTACTTC.

The chain employs TRBV6-1 and TRBJ1-5, with 7 positions matching TRBD1. The germline CDR1 and CDR2 sequences are MNHNS and SASEGT. The CDR3 has 14 amino acids. The trim removed 7 bases at V and 5 bases at J, leaving 8 bases unmatched. DNA for the CDR3: TGTGCCAGCAACGACAGGGTAGACGATCAGCCCCAGCATTTT. Translation gives CASNDRVDDQPQHF.

This clone was seen once. The V and J genes are TRBV12-5 and TRBJ1-2; D is uncertain. Germline CDR1 LGHNT, CDR2 FRNRAP. The CDR3 is made up of 15 amino acids. Trimming cost V 5 bases and J 5 bases, with 18 bases left between them. The CDR3 DNA reads as TGTGCTAGTGGTCCTATAGGACGGCCTGGATATGGCTACACCTTC. Protein: CASGPIGRPGYGYTF. The full variable domain, with the rest looked up from reference TRBV12-5 and TRBJ1-2, is DARVTQTPRHKVTEMGQEVTMRCQPILGHNTVFWYRQTMMQGLELLAYFRNRAPLDDSGMPKDRFSAEMPDATLATLKIQPSEPRDSAVYFCASGPIGRPGYGYTFGSGTRLTVV.

V usage is TRBV7-9 and J usage is TRBJ1-1; D gene uncertain. Per germline, CDR1 SEHNR and CDR2 FQNEAQ (reference sequence). V lost 5 bases and J 4 bases, leaving 8 bases between the germline ends. This CDR3 has 12 amino acids. CDR3 nucleotide sequence: TGTGCCAGCAGCGAAGTAGTCACTGAAGCTTTCTTT. This translates into CASSEVVTEAFF.

This chain links TRBV29-1 with TRBJ2-3; 9 bases match TRBD2. The CDR3 consists of 11 residues. Germline values: CDR1 SQVTM, CDR2 ANQGSEA. In nucleotides, the CDR3 is TGCGCGGGAGGGGGCACAGATACGCAGTATTTT. The encoded protein is CAGGGTDTQYF.

V and J are TRBV2 and TRBJ2-7; TRBD2 matches 9 bases. The CDR3 extends over 16 amino acids. CDR1 SNHLY and CDR2 FYNNEI come from the germline V gene. Unmatched junction bases numbered 9, after V lost 1 base and J lost 5 bases. Here the CDR3 reads CASSEGLAGVVDEQYF. The CDR3 DNA follows: TGTGCCAGCAGTGAAGGGTTAGCGGGGGTGGTCGACGAGCAGTACTTC.

The rearrangement links TRBV6-1 to TRBJ2-3; TRBD2 might be the D (6 bases). Per germline, CDR1 MNHNS and CDR2 SASEGT. V lost 3 bases and J lost 1, with 14 bases in between. CDR3 length equals 16 residues. The CDR3 loop is CASSEWTTGGTDTQYF. The DNA for the CDR3 is TGTGCCAGCAGTGAGTGGACTACCGGGGGCACAGATACGCAGTATTTT.

The chain uses TRBV5-1 and TRBJ2-3; perhaps D is TRBD1 or TRBD2 (5 bases each). This CDR3 has 15 amino acids. The germline V and J ends were trimmed by 4 bases and 2 bases, with 14 bases remaining between them. Germline lookup yields CDR1 SGHRS and CDR2 YFSETQ. DNA of the CDR3: TGCGCCAGCAGCCCGGGGACCCTCCACACAGATACGCAGTATTTT. It codes for CASSPGTLHTDTQYF.

Only a few counts were recorded for this clone. This chain joins TRBV4-1 and TRBJ1-5; 7 nucleotides align to TRBD1. The CDR3 sequence is 18 residues long. The germline gives CDR1 MGHRA, CDR2 YSYEKL. Germline trimming cut 0 bases from V and 3 bases from J; bases unmatched to any gene: 11. CDR3 loop: CASSQDGFYRGLNQPQHF. CDR3 in DNA: TGCGCCAGCAGCCAAGATGGGTTTTACAGGGGCCTCAATCAGCCCCAGCATTTT.

The chain couples TRBV23-1 to TRBJ2-7; the match to TRBD1 covers 9 bases. TRBV23-1 is an open reading frame whose function is uncertain. The V segment lost 4 bases and the J segment 3 bases; nucleotides outside the gene matches: 7. The CDR3 sequence is 15 residues long. CDR3 coding DNA: TGCGCCAGCAGTCGCTACCGGGACAGGGACTACGAGCAGTACTTC. This encodes CASSRYRDRDYEQYF.

This clone was counted a few times. The V gene is TRBV7-9, the J gene TRBJ1-6; D is uncertain. Trimming pared 1 base from V and 8 bases from J, leaving 6 bases between. The CDR3 contains 13 residues. Germline assignment: CDR1 SEHNR and CDR2 FQNEAQ (reference sequence). As DNA, the CDR3 is TGTGCCAGCAGCTTAGAGGGAGATTCACCCCTCCACTTT. Translation: CASSLEGDSPLHF.